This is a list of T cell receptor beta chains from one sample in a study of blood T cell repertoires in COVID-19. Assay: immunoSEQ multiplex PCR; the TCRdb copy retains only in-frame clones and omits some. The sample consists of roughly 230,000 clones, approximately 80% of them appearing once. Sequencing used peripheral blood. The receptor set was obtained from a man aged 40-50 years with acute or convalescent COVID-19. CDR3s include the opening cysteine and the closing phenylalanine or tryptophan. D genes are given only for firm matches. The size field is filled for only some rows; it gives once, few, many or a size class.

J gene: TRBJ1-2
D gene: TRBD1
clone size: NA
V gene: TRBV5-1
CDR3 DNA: TGCGCCAGCAGCTTCGAGGGGGCTGGTGGCTACACCTTC
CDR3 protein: CASSFEGAGGYTF

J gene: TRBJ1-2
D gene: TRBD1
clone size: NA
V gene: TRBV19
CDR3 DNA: TGTGCCAGTAGTTCCTGGACAGGGCCGCACTATGGCTACACCTTC
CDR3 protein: CASSSWTGPHYGYTF

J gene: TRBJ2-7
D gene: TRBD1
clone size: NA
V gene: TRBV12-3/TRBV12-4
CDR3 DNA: TGTGCCAGCAGGAGGGACAGCTACGAGCAGTACTTC
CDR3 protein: CASRRDSYEQYF

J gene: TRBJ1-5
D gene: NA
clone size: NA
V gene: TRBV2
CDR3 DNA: TGTGCCAGCAGGGAGGATGGGGTCGGGCCCCAGCATTTT
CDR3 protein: CASREDGVGPQHF

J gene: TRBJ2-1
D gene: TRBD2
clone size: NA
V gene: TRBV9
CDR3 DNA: TGTGCCAGCAGCGCCGGGACTAGGCCCTACAATGAGCAGTTCTTC
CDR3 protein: CASSAGTRPYNEQFF

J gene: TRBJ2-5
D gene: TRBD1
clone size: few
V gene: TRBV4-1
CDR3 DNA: TGCGCCAGCAGCCAACATGCAGGGGGAGAAGGAGAGACCCAGTACTTC
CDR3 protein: CASSQHAGGEGETQYF

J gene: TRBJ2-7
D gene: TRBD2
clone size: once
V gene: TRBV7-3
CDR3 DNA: TGTGCCAGCAGCTTAAGCGGGAGGGCCCGCGAGCAGTACTTC
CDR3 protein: CASSLSGRAREQYF

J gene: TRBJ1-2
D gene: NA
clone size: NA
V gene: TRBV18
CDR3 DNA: TGTGCCAGCTCACCCCGGCAGGCTAACTATGGCTACACCTTC
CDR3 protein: CASSPRQANYGYTF

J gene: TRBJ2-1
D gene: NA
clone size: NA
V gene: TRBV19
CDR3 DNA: TGTGCCAGTAAGACAGGAAACAATGAGCAGTTCTTC
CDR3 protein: CASKTGNNEQFF

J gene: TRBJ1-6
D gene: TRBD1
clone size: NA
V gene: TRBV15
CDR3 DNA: TGTGCCACCAGCCCCGGGACAGTAAATTCACCCCTCCACTTT
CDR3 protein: CATSPGTVNSPLHF

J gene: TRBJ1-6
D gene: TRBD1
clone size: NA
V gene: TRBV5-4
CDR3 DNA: TGTGCCAGCAGCAGAAACAGGGGGAACAATTCACCCCTCCACTTT
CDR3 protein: CASSRNRGNNSPLHF

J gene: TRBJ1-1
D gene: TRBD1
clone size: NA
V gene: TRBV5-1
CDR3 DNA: TGCGCCAGCAGCTTGGAGGACAGGGTGGCTTTCTTT
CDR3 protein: CASSLEDRVAFF

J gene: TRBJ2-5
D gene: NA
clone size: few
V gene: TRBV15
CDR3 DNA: TGTGCCACCAGCAGAGACCCCCGTCCCGAAGAGACCCAGTACTTC
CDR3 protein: CATSRDPRPEETQYF

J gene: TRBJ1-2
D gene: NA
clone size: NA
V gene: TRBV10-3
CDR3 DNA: TGTGCCCTCGCCGCTTGGACAGATCAAAACTATGGCTACACCTTC
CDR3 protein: CALAAWTDQNYGYTF

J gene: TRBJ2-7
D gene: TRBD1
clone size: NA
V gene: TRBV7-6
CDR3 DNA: TGTGCCAGCAGCTCCGGGACAGTCGAGCAGTACTTC
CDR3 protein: CASSSGTVEQYF

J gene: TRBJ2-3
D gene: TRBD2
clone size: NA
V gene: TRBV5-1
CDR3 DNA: TGCGCCAGCAGCTTGGCCCTAGGTAGCGGGAGCACAGATACGCAGTATTTT
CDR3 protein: CASSLALGSGSTDTQYF

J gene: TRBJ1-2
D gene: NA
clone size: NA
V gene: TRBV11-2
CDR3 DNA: TGTGCCAGCAGTCGCGGTCCCTATGGCTACACCTTC
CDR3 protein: CASSRGPYGYTF